The present T cell receptor (beta chain) was sequenced within a study of post-analysis software for immune sequencing data. Prepared TCR beta cDNA libraries contained unique molecular identifiers. Starting from approximately 1 to 10 million T cells, the study yielded roughly 0.5 million cDNA molecules. MiXCR was run by TCRdb on the PCR reads, yielding one entry per CDR3 protein. The sample lists around 260,000 distinct CDR3 sequences, 36% occurring once. This CDR3 has 16 residues. Per the germline V gene, CDR1 is DFQATT and CDR2 is SNEGSKA (reference sequence). V was pared by 4 bases and J by 2 bases, with 10 bases of the junction left unmatched. Findings of the study overall: About five TRBV segments occurring more often in patients than controls included TRBV5-6, TRBV5-1 and TRBV20-1. People with multiple sclerosis had a significantly lower normalized Chao1 diversity than controls did.

Of note for this clonotype: Its antigen is not known.

Material: blood. The clonotype was recovered from a girl aged 5-17 years with multiple sclerosis. The V and J genes are TRBV20-1 and TRBJ2-7, with 11 bases identical to TRBD2. The CDR3 sequence: CSAITTSGGRPYEQYF. The DNA for the CDR3 is TGCAGTGCTATCACCACTAGCGGGGGTCGCCCCTACGAGCAGTACTTC.